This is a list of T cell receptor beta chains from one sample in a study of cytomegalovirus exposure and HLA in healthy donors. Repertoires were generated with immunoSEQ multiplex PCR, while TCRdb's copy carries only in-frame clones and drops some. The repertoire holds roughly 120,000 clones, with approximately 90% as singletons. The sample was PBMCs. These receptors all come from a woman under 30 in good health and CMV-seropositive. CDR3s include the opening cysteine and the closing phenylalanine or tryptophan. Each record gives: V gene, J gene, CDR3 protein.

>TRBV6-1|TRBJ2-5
CASSTHSGGGETQYF
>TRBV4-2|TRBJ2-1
CASSPSLAGDNEQFF
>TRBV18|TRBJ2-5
CASSPRQGTQYF
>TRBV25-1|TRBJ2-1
CASSDSGGYNEQFF
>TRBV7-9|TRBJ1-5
CASRSGSNQPQHF
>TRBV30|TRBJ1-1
CAWNGQGQSTEAFF
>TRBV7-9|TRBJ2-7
CASSLGQGYYEQYF
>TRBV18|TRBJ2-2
CASSSPPVTGELFF
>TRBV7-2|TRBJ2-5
CASSPGQQETQYF
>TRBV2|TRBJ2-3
CASTARGGPDTQYF
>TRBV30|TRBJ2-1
CAWSPGTSGRWNEQFF
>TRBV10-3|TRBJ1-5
CAISESAAGYSNQPQHF
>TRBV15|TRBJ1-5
CATSRDLGGFMSQHF
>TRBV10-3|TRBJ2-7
CAISGQTSGRGEQYF
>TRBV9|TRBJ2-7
CASSPRRDSSYEQYF
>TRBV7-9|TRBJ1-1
CASSLAPPAEAFF
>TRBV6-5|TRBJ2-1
CASLPPGKLNEQFF
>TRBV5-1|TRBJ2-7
CASSPGGTHEQYF
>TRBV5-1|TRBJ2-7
CASSPLAGGPEQYF
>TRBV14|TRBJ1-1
CASSTRGTEAFF
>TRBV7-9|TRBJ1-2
CASSLDGGYGYTF
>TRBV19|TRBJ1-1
CASSKGTGDTEAFF
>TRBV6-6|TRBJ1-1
CASSLRTGNTEAFF
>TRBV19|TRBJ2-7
CASSDGQGALDEQYF
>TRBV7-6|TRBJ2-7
CASSLGEGSYEQYF
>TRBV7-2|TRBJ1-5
CASSSRGGGQPQHF
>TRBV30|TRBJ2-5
CAWASGGKTQYF
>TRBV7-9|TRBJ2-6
CASSPRDRNSGANVLTF